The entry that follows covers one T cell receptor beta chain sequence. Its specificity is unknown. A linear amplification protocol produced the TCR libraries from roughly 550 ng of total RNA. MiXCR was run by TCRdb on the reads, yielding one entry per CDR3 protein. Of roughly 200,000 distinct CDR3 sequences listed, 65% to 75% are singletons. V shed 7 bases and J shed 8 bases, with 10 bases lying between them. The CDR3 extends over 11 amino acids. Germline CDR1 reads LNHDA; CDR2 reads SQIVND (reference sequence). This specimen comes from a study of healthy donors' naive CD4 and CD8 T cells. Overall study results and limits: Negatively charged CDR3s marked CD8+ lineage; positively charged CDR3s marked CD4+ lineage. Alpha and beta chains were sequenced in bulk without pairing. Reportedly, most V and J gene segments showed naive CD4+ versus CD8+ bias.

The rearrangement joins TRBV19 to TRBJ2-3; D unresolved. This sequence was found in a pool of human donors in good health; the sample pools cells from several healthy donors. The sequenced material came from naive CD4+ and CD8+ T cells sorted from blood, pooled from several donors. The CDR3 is CASTYLGTQYF. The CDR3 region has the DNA TGTGCCAGTACTTATTTAGGTACGCAGTATTTT.